A single sample gave rise to the 30 T cell receptor beta chains below, sequenced in a study of vaccination effects on CD4 cells after COVID-19. Sequencing in the ViraFEST assay came after antigen-specific CD4+ T cells had been expanded with viral peptide pools, which were used to stimulate PBMC. When ten to eleven days of culture had elapsed, CD4+ T cells were isolated. Recipients of the vaccine had no prior SARS-CoV-2 infection and negative nucleocapsid antibodies. No antigen has been assigned to these receptors. Only in-frame clones appear in the TCRdb table, and some are missing; sequencing was by immunoSEQ multiplex PCR. Altogether roughly 67,000 clones are present, 78% being singletons, with the ten largest covering about 10%. The sample in question was CD4+ T cells from PBMCs cultured with SARS-CoV-2 spike peptides, obtained before COVID-19 vaccination. The receptors come from a human donor who received a COVID-19 vaccine.

The rearrangement links TRBV27 to TRBJ2-3, with 9 nucleotides matching TRBD2. Germline lookup yields CDR1 MNHEY and CDR2 SMNVEV (reference sequence). After removal of 1 base from V and 0 bases from J, the junction contained 5 bases not matched to a gene. CDR3 length: 17 residues. This CDR3 reads CASSLWRGGLSTDTQYF. Here the CDR3 DNA reads TGTGCCAGCAGTTTATGGCGGGGGGGCCTTAGCACAGATACGCAGTATTTT.

This chain uses TRBV5-1 with TRBJ2-3, with 8 bases identical to TRBD1. CDR3 length equals 14 residues. Germline V CDR1 and CDR2: SGHRS, YFSETQ. Trimming at V came to 4 bases and at J to 2 bases, leaving 3 bases not matched to a gene. The CDR3 DNA is TGCGCCAGCAGCCGGACAGGGATCACAGATACGCAGTATTTT. Residues: CASSRTGITDTQYF.

The chain combines TRBV18 with TRBJ1-5; D gene uncertain. The CDR3 is 15 amino acids. Trimming left V 1 base short and J 1 base short, with 8 bases between. Germline V gene lookup returns CDR1 KGHSH and CDR2 LQKENI. CDR3 loop: CASSPQGGSNQPQHF. The CDR3 nucleotides read TGTGCCAGCTCACCACAAGGTGGCAGCAATCAGCCCCAGCATTTT.

The chain couples TRBV2 to TRBJ2-7; D gene ambiguous. V lost 1 base and J 4 bases, leaving 2 bases between the germline ends. The germline gives CDR1 SNHLY, CDR2 FYNNEI. This CDR3 spans 11 amino acids. The CDR3, as DNA: TGTGCCAGCAGTGAAGGGTACGAGCAGTACGTC. Translation gives CASSEGYEQYV.

This clone has more than one count but fewer than ten. The chain combines TRBV5-1 with TRBJ1-5; TRBD1 is a possible D gene (6 bases). Germline lookup yields CDR1 SGHRS and CDR2 YFSETQ. V was pared by 0 bases and J by 3 bases, with 13 bases between. CDR3 length equals 16 residues. The CDR3 region is CASSLVGGGLNQPQHF. The CDR3 DNA is TGCGCCAGCAGCTTGGTTGGAGGGGGACTCAATCAGCCCCAGCATTTT.

The V call is TRBV7-2, the J call TRBJ2-1; D assignment may be TRBD1 or TRBD2 (6 bases each). V dropped 5 bases and J dropped 3 bases, with 17 bases sitting between them. Germline V gene lookup returns CDR1 SGHTA and CDR2 FQGNSA. The CDR3 sequence is 16 residues long. The CDR3 here is CASSTDSRGYYNEQFF. CDR3 DNA: TGTGCCAGCAGCACGGACAGCCGGGGGTACTACAATGAGCAGTTCTTC.

This chain links TRBV21-1 with TRBJ1-5. TRBV21-1 is listed as a pseudogene. The CDR3 spans 15 residues. The CDR3 protein is CASINNNCSDQPQHF. CDR3 bases: TGTGCCAGCATAAATAATAACTGCTCTGATCAGCCCCAGCATTTT.

The rearrangement uses TRBV6-5 and TRBJ2-1; TRBD2 agrees at 7 bases. This CDR3 comprises 14 residues. Looked up from germline, CDR1 is MNHEY and CDR2 is SVGAGI. The V gene end was trimmed by 8 bases and the J gene end by 6 bases; junction bases not matched to a gene: 10. DNA for the CDR3: TGTGCCAGCCTGCGGGGCGGGGGAAGCAATGAGCAGTTCTTC. Its translation: CASLRGGGSNEQFF.

This clone turned up a few times. V gene TRBV2 combines with J gene TRBJ1-4; the D gene is possibly TRBD1 (5 bases). Per the germline V gene, CDR1 is SNHLY and CDR2 is FYNNEI. Deletions cut 7 bases from V and 7 bases from J, with 13 bases between. The CDR3 totals 13 residues. Here the CDR3 reads CASTGYQGEKLFF. CDR3 sequence (DNA): TGTGCCAGCACAGGGTATCAAGGTGAAAAACTGTTTTTT.

This CDR3 is CASSRDRGAGELFF. CDR3 nucleotide sequence: TGTGCCAGCAGTAGGGACAGGGGTGCCGGGGAGCTGTTTTTT. The V gene is TRBV2, the J gene TRBJ2-2; 10 nucleotides agree with TRBD1. The CDR3 spans 14 residues. With 5 bases clipped from V and 6 bases from J, the junction kept 3 bases outside the gene matches. Germline V gene lookup returns CDR1 SNHLY and CDR2 FYNNEI.

The CDR3 coding sequence is TGTGCCAGCAGTGAATCCGGTGTAGGCGATCAGCCCCAGCATTTT. Translating gives CASSESGVGDQPQHF. V usage is TRBV6-1 and J usage is TRBJ1-5; D is unresolved. This CDR3 spans 15 amino acids. With 2 bases removed from V and 5 bases from J, the gap between germline ends came to 13 bases. Looked up from germline, CDR1 is MNHNS and CDR2 is SASEGT.

The chain uses TRBV24-1 and TRBJ1-5; TRBD1 is a possible D gene (6 bases). The CDR3 is 13 residues long. V lost 9 bases and J lost 4, with 12 bases in between. Germline-derived CDR1 and CDR2 are KGHDR and SFDVKD. The CDR3 bases are TGTGCCACCTCGGACAGTAGAAATCAGCCCCAGCATTTT. Its protein is CATSDSRNQPQHF.

The chain has TRBV6-4 and TRBJ1-6, with D possibly being TRBD1 (6 bases). This CDR3 contains 14 residues. The germline gives CDR1 MRHNA, CDR2 SNTAGT. V was pared by 4 bases and J by 9 bases, with 13 bases between. CDR3 nucleotide sequence: TGTGCCAGCAGTGTCCAAACAGGGTTTTCACCCCTCCACTTT. Its translation: CASSVQTGFSPLHF.

V and J are TRBV27 and TRBJ1-5; unclear D gene. The CDR3 length is 14 residues. The V gene lost 7 bases and the J gene lost 5 bases, with 15 bases spanning the gap. The germline gives CDR1 MNHEY, CDR2 SMNVEV (reference sequence). CDR3 bases: TGTGCCAGCACCTCCCCAGGTGGGGATCAGCCCCAGCATTTT. Amino acid sequence: CASTSPGGDQPQHF.

V is TRBV5-1 and J is TRBJ2-3; D possibly corresponds to TRBD2 (5 bases). V lost 1 base, J lost 2 bases, and 17 bases lay in between. Germline CDR1 reads SGHRS; CDR2 reads YFSETQ. There are 17 residues in the CDR3. The CDR3 region has the DNA TGCGCCAGCAGCTTGAGGGCAGGCGGAGGAGCCACAGATACGCAGTATTTT. It encodes CASSLRAGGGATDTQYF.

The J gene is TRBJ1-5, the V gene TRBV2; weak D call: TRBD1 (5 bases). Germline V CDR1 and CDR2: SNHLY, FYNNEI. The CDR3 has 14 residues. Trimming stripped 6 bases from V and 7 bases from J, with 16 bases between. The chain's CDR3 is CASSLIQGNQPQHF. The CDR3 DNA reads TGTGCCAGCAGCCTCATTCAGGGAAACCAGCCCCAGCATTTT.

The V call is TRBV19, the J call TRBJ1-1; D uncertain. In germline, CDR1 is LNHDA, CDR2 SQIVND (reference sequence). The CDR3 has 13 amino acids. V gave up 10 bases and J gave up 1 base, with 13 bases separating them. The CDR3 region is CATKEAANTEAFF. Written as DNA, the CDR3 is TGTGCCACCAAGGAGGCAGCGAACACTGAAGCTTTCTTT.

CDR3 amino acids: CASTPHPGSLTDTQYF. CDR3 sequence (DNA): TGTGCCAGCACTCCTCACCCCGGGTCCCTCACAGATACGCAGTATTTT. The J gene is TRBJ2-3, the V gene TRBV7-8; D uncertain. The CDR3 spans 16 residues. Germline V lookup: CDR1 SGHVS, CDR2 FQNEAQ. V lost 7 bases and J lost 2, with 19 bases in between.

V and J are TRBV19 and TRBJ2-5; 9 bases fit TRBD2. The ends lost 5 bases at V and 3 bases at J; junction bases unmatched: 7. Germline CDR1 is LNHDA and CDR2 is SQIVND (reference sequence). This CDR3 spans 15 amino acids. The CDR3 DNA sequence: TGTGCCAGTAGTTTCCTTAGCGGGGGAGAAGAGACCCAGTACTTC. This sequence encodes CASSFLSGGEETQYF. The full variable domain, rest sourced from reference TRBV19 and TRBJ2-5, is DGGITQSPKYLFRKEGQNVTLSCEQNLNHDAMYWYRQDPGQGLRLIYYSQIVNDFQKGDIAEGYSVSREKKESFPLTVTSAQKNPTAFYLCASSFLSGGEETQYFGPGTRLLVL.

This chain links TRBV5-6 with TRBJ2-3; D is tentatively TRBD1 or TRBD2 (5 bases each). Looked up from germline, CDR1 is SGHDT and CDR2 is YYEEEE. The CDR3 consists of 13 residues. Deletions cut 1 base from V and 7 bases from J, with 10 bases between. Here the CDR3 reads CASSLNQGHTQYF. The CDR3, as DNA: TGTGCCAGCAGCTTGAATCAGGGACATACGCAGTATTTT.

V and J are TRBV7-8 and TRBJ1-1; maybe TRBD1 (6 bases). The germline CDR1 and CDR2 sequences are SGHVS and FQNEAQ. The CDR3 is made up of 14 amino acids. V was clipped by 3 bases and J by 4 bases, with 12 bases between them. The chain's CDR3 is CASSFMGRGTEAFF. CDR3 bases: TGTGCCAGCAGCTTTATGGGCAGGGGCACTGAAGCTTTCTTT.

This rearrangement joins TRBV5-4 to TRBJ2-1; 9 bases map to TRBD1. The CDR3 runs to 18 residues. V was pared by 0 bases and J by 3 bases, with 10 bases of the junction left unmatched. Germline CDR1 and CDR2: SGHNT and YYREEE (reference sequence). CDR3 in amino acids: CASSLGNRGRGVYNEQFF. CDR3 in DNA: TGTGCCAGCAGCTTGGGTAACAGGGGGCGCGGGGTCTACAATGAGCAGTTCTTC.

V usage is TRBV9 and J usage is TRBJ1-3; 7 bases are a match to TRBD1. This CDR3 is 19 amino acids long. Trimming at V came to 4 bases and at J to 4 bases, leaving 20 bases not matched to a gene. In germline, CDR1 is SGDLS, CDR2 YYNGEE. The CDR3 DNA is TGTGCCAGCAGCTCGCCAAAGGGGGCCACCCTAGGTAAAGGAAACACCATATATTTT. It specifies CASSSPKGATLGKGNTIYF.

The chain's CDR3 is CASSRTQGYNEQFF. The CDR3 nucleotides are TGTGCCAGCAGTAGGACTCAAGGCTACAATGAGCAGTTCTTC. This chain links TRBV2 with TRBJ2-1, with TRBD2 as a possible D gene (5 bases). Germline V gene data show CDR1 as SNHLY and CDR2 as FYNNEI. The CDR3 length is 14 residues. Trimming cost V 5 bases and J 3 bases, with 11 bases left between them.

The chain recombines TRBV5-5 with TRBJ2-7; maybe TRBD1 (6 bases). The CDR3 is 13 amino acids. Germline V lookup: CDR1 SGHKS, CDR2 YYEKEE (reference sequence). The germline V and J ends were trimmed by 3 bases and 6 bases, with 13 bases remaining between them. DNA of the CDR3: TGTGCCAGCAGCTCCGCCGGGACATCCGAGCAGTACGTC. Residues: CASSSAGTSEQYV.

The chain has TRBV7-8 and TRBJ2-1, with 10 bases identical to TRBD1. This CDR3 has 16 amino acids. The V and J ends lost 4 bases and 4 bases, in that order; junction bases with no gene match: 7. Germline loops: CDR1 SGHVS, CDR2 FQNEAQ. CDR3 sequence reads: CASSSTGQGSYNEQFF. CDR3 nucleotides: TGTGCCAGCAGCTCGACGGGACAGGGGTCTTACAATGAGCAGTTCTTC.

This rearrangement joins TRBV4-1 to TRBJ1-4, with TRBD1 identical over 8 bases. The CDR3 is 17 residues long. The junction had 8 bases not matched to a gene; V was cut back by 3 bases and J by 2 bases. From germline, CDR1 is MGHRA and CDR2 YSYEKL. The CDR3 region has the DNA TGCGCCAGCAGCCACATCGACAGGGGTAGGACTAATGAAAAACTGTTTTTT. It is translated as CASSHIDRGRTNEKLFF.

This clone has only one observation. J is TRBJ1-3 and V is TRBV4-3; possibly TRBD1 for D (5 bases). The germline V gene encodes CDR1 LGHNA and CDR2 YSLEER. The CDR3 loop spans 15 amino acids. Trimming shortened V by 4 bases and J by 4 bases, and 14 bases separated the two germline ends. CDR3 sequence: CASSPRRWDGNTIYF. The DNA for the CDR3 is TGCGCCAGCAGCCCTCGGAGATGGGACGGAAACACCATATATTTT.

The V and J genes are TRBV15 and TRBJ1-6, with TRBD1 matching 7 bases. This CDR3 contains 15 residues. Germline V gene lookup returns CDR1 LNHNV and CDR2 YYDKDF (reference sequence). The V gene end was trimmed by 4 bases and the J gene end by 4 bases; junction bases not matched to a gene: 4. CDR3 nucleotide sequence: TGTGCCACCAGCATCCGACAGGGATATAATTCACCCCTCCACTTT. As protein: CATSIRQGYNSPLHF.

The genes are TRBV12-5 and TRBJ2-7, with 7 bases identical to TRBD2. V was pared by 7 bases and J by 3 bases, with 15 bases of the junction left unmatched. Germline CDR1 LGHNT, CDR2 FRNRAP. CDR3 length equals 16 residues. CDR3 region: CASAPVWGGESYEQYV. CDR3 DNA sequence: TGTGCTAGTGCCCCGGTCTGGGGGGGGGAAAGCTACGAGCAGTACGTC.